This T cell receptor (beta chain) stems from a study of T cell repertoires in cytomegalovirus infection. Across the whole study: Matching HLA type and CMV infection were both indicated by public TCR beta signatures.

This clonotype was detected only a few times. Antigen: not known. The study's findings and limits: What dominated the ex vivo response were HLA-C-restricted CMV-specific TCR beta clonotypes. Cumulative frequency (of public TCR beta family members) identified carriers of CMV plus the relevant HLA.

TCRdb redid the calling of the reads with MiXCR, one entry per CDR3 protein. The sample consists of about 300,000 distinct CDR3 sequences, around 10% of them appearing once. The V gene lost 4 bases and the J gene lost 5 bases, with 15 bases spanning the gap. The CDR3 totals 15 residues. Germline V gives CDR1 MNHEY, CDR2 SVGEGT. The V call is TRBV6-2 or TRBV6-3, the J call TRBJ1-5; a weak D match, TRBD1 (5 bases). The sequence came from a human donor in good health (CMV status not recorded). Some clones in this sample may be carry-over from other donors' samples. Sequencing used PBMCs. CDR3 sequence reads: CASSFPTGTYQPQHF. DNA of the CDR3: TGTGCCAGCAGTTTTCCAACAGGCACATATCAGCCCCAGCATTTT.